Below, 22 T cell receptor beta chains from the same sample are listed, as sequenced in a study of T cell clones after liver transplantation. TCRdb keeps only in-frame clones here, not all; method: immunoSEQ multiplex PCR. This sample has more than 95,000 clones, with about 81% found just once. Here the sequenced sample was CD4+ T cells from blood, taken approximately 43 months after liver transplant. The receptors derive from a human patient who received a liver transplant. Some T cells may have come from the graft donor.

The chain combines TRBV18 with TRBJ2-2; 10 bases are shared with TRBD1. V was pared by 6 bases and J by 2 bases, with 6 bases of the junction left unmatched. CDR1 is KGHSH and CDR2 is LQKENI in the germline V gene. The CDR3 sequence is 16 residues long. CDR3 sequence (DNA): TGTGCCAGCTCCAGACAGGGGGCTGTAAACACCGGGGAGCTGTTTTTT. This codes for CASSRQGAVNTGELFF.

The chain joins TRBV7-7 to TRBJ2-1; tentatively, D is TRBD2 (7 bases). The V and J ends lost 0 bases and 2 bases respectively, with 8 bases between them. The CDR3 has 15 amino acids. CDR1 and CDR2 (germline): SSHAT, FNYEAQ (reference sequence). DNA of the CDR3: TGTGCCAGCAGCTTAGCCGGGGGGCCCTACAATGAGCAGTTCTTC. It yields the protein CASSLAGGPYNEQFF.

This clone has a handful of counts. The chain couples TRBV2 to TRBJ2-1; 11 bases line up with TRBD2. CDR1 is SNHLY and CDR2 is FYNNEI in the germline V gene. V lost 1 base, J lost 7 bases, and 3 bases stayed unmatched. The CDR3 spans 15 residues. This chain's CDR3 is CASSEVLAGVNEQFF. DNA for the CDR3: TGTGCCAGCAGTGAAGTACTAGCGGGAGTTAATGAGCAGTTCTTC.

This chain uses TRBV29-1 with TRBJ1-4; 7 nucleotides agree with TRBD1. This CDR3 has 9 residues. V shed 6 bases and J 15 bases; nucleotides not matched to a gene: 4. The V gene's germline CDR1 is SQVTM and CDR2 ANQGSEA. The chain's CDR3 is CSVGTVMFF. The CDR3 region has the DNA TGCAGCGTCGGGACAGTTATGTTTTTT.

The chain has TRBV9 and TRBJ2-7; a possible D gene is TRBD1 (6 bases). Trimming left V 3 bases short and J 0 bases short, with 10 bases between. The CDR3 length is 14 residues. Germline lookup yields CDR1 SGDLS and CDR2 YYNGEE. CDR3 nucleotides: TGTGCCAGCAGCGAGGGACACCTCTCCTACGAGCAGTACTTC. Its translation is CASSEGHLSYEQYF.

This clone was found a few times. The chain uses TRBV19 and TRBJ2-7; a weak D match, TRBD2 (6 bases). Trimming removed 7 bases from V and 0 bases from J, with 16 bases in between. Germline loops: CDR1 LNHDA, CDR2 SQIVND (reference sequence). The CDR3 is 15 amino acids. For the CDR3, the DNA is TGTGCCAGTAACTCCAGGCGGGGTACCTCCTACGAGCAGTACTTC. Its translation is CASNSRRGTSYEQYF.

Here the CDR3 DNA reads TGCGCCAGCAGCTCTGGGGGGAGAGAGCAGTACTTC. The encoded protein is CASSSGGREQYF. The chain joins TRBV5-1 to TRBJ2-7; D is perhaps TRBD2 (6 bases). Germline V gene sequence: CDR1 SGHRS, CDR2 YFSETQ. This CDR3 has 12 amino acids. The ends were cut back, 3 bases at V and 7 bases at J, with 11 bases in the middle. Based on the CDR3 plus reference TRBV5-1 and TRBJ2-7, the full variable domain is KAGVTQTPRYLIKTRGQQVTLSCSPISGHRSVSWYQQTPGQGLQFLFEYFSETQRNKGNFPGRFSGRQFSNSRSEMNVSTLELGDSALYLCASSSGGREQYFGPGTRLTVT.

The chain is built from TRBV5-1 and TRBJ2-1; 11 nucleotides agree with TRBD2. The V gene end was trimmed by 0 bases and the J gene end by 7 bases; junction bases not matched to a gene: 0. Per the germline V gene, CDR1 is SGHRS and CDR2 is YFSETQ. CDR3 size: 14 residues. The CDR3 DNA sequence: TGCGCCAGCAGCTTGGGACTAGCGGGAAATGAGCAGTTCTTC. Amino acid sequence: CASSLGLAGNEQFF.

The chain links TRBV5-4 to TRBJ2-3; tentatively, D is TRBD2 (5 bases). Trimming stripped 2 bases from V and 6 bases from J, with 13 bases between. Germline CDR1 SGHNT, CDR2 YYREEE (reference sequence). This CDR3 is built from 14 residues. The CDR3 DNA is TGTGCCAGCAGCTTCGGGCCCAGGAGGGATACGCAGTATTTT. Protein: CASSFGPRRDTQYF.

The rearrangement uses TRBV7-2 and TRBJ1-5; a possible D gene is TRBD1 (6 bases). The CDR3 consists of 15 residues. V was cut by 5 bases and J by 5 bases, with 16 bases left in between. Germline-derived CDR1 and CDR2 are SGHTA and FQGNSA. CDR3 nucleotide sequence: TGTGCCAGCAGCCGACGCGCGGCAGGGGATCAGCCCCAGCATTTT. Its translation: CASSRRAAGDQPQHF.

The chain carries TRBV5-5 and TRBJ1-1; TRBD1 aligns across 7 bases. The germline gives CDR1 SGHKS, CDR2 YYEKEE (reference sequence). The CDR3 is 16 amino acids. Germline trimming cut 2 bases from V and 1 base from J; bases unmatched to any gene: 8. The CDR3 DNA sequence: TGTGCCAGCAGCTTCAGAAGGGACAGCCCGAACACTGAAGCTTTCTTT. Translating it yields CASSFRRDSPNTEAFF.

CDR3 amino acids: CASSSLMGEANTGELFF. CDR3 in DNA: TGTGCCAGCAGTTCCCTAATGGGGGAGGCGAACACCGGGGAGCTGTTTTTT. The gene calls are TRBV28 and TRBJ2-2; D is perhaps TRBD2 (6 bases). V shed 4 bases and J shed 0 bases, with 15 bases lying between them. The CDR3 sequence is 17 residues long. Per germline, CDR1 MDHEN and CDR2 SYDVKM.

The chain uses TRBV5-6 and TRBJ2-3, with D possibly TRBD2 on 6 matching bases. Germline V gene sequence: CDR1 SGHDT, CDR2 YYEEEE. The CDR3 loop spans 16 amino acids. The ends were cut back, 2 bases at V and 1 base at J, with 14 bases in the middle. The CDR3 is CASSFISGVGTDTQYF. CDR3 sequence (DNA): TGTGCCAGCAGCTTCATATCGGGGGTCGGCACAGATACGCAGTATTTT. Full variable domain (missing parts from reference TRBV5-6 and TRBJ2-3): DAGVTQSPTHLIKTRGQQVTLRCSPKSGHDTVSWYQQALGQGPQFIFQYYEEEERQRGNFPDRFSGHQFPNYSSELNVNALLLGDSALYLCASSFISGVGTDTQYFGPGTRLTVL.

The chain has TRBV5-8 and TRBJ2-3; D might be TRBD1 or TRBD2, each matching 5 bases. V lost 2 bases, J lost 1 base, and 17 bases lay in between. This CDR3 is built from 17 residues. The germline gives CDR1 SGHTS, CDR2 YDEGEE. The CDR3 DNA follows: TGTGCCAGCAGCTTAGGGTGGGGACGTCCCCGCACAGATACGCAGTATTTT. Encoded protein: CASSLGWGRPRTDTQYF.

The V gene is TRBV13, the J gene TRBJ1-3, with D tentatively TRBD1 (5 bases). V lost 5 bases and J lost 1, with 12 bases in between. Germline V gives CDR1 PRHDT, CDR2 FYEKMQ (reference sequence). CDR3 length equals 15 residues. For the CDR3, the DNA is TGTGCCAGCAGCCCCAGGGATGTTTCTGGAAACACCATATATTTT. Its translation: CASSPRDVSGNTIYF.

V usage is TRBV18 and J usage is TRBJ1-1; 7 nucleotides line up with TRBD1. CDR1 KGHSH and CDR2 LQKENI come from the germline V gene. This CDR3 contains 14 residues. J was trimmed by 4 bases and V by 5 bases; bases with no gene match: 7. DNA for the CDR3: TGTGCCAGCTCAAACCGACAGGGAGGCACTGAAGCTTTCTTT. Amino acid sequence: CASSNRQGGTEAFF.

This sequence joins TRBV19 and TRBJ2-5; tentatively, D is TRBD2 (7 bases). The CDR3 runs to 16 residues. Germline CDR1 reads LNHDA; CDR2 reads SQIVND (reference sequence). V lost 7 bases, J lost 2 bases, and 20 bases lay in between. The CDR3 DNA is TGTGCCAGTACCCCGTCCGGGGGGCTAATACAAGAGACCCAGTACTTC. As protein: CASTPSGGLIQETQYF.

The rearrangement joins TRBV27 to TRBJ1-5; possible D gene TRBD1, 6 bases. CDR3 length equals 14 residues. Germline-derived CDR1 and CDR2 are MNHEY and SMNVEV (reference sequence). V lost 4 bases and J lost 9, with 16 bases in between. In DNA, the CDR3 is TGTGCCAGCAGTTATGACAGGTTCGGAGGGCCCCAGCATTTT. This codes for CASSYDRFGGPQHF.

V and J are TRBV29-1 and TRBJ2-3; D gene unclear. The CDR3 is made up of 12 amino acids. Germline CDR1 SQVTM, CDR2 ANQGSEA. V was cut by 6 bases and J by 6 bases, with 13 bases left in between. The CDR3 loop reads CSVGQTLDTQYF. The CDR3 DNA reads TGCAGCGTAGGCCAGACCCTGGATACGCAGTATTTT.

The gene calls are TRBV5-4 and TRBJ1-1; 9 nucleotides align to TRBD1. Germline values: CDR1 SGHNT, CDR2 YYREEE (reference sequence). The CDR3 sequence is 14 residues long. Germline trimming cut 5 bases from V and 5 bases from J; bases unmatched to any gene: 7. The CDR3 sequence: CASRTQGAATEAFF. CDR3 nucleotide sequence: TGTGCCAGCAGGACACAGGGGGCAGCAACTGAAGCTTTCTTT.

The genes are TRBV5-1 and TRBJ2-2; 10 bases agree with TRBD2. The CDR3 has 16 amino acids. Germline assignment: CDR1 SGHRS and CDR2 YFSETQ. V lost 3 bases, J lost 5 bases, and 7 bases stayed unmatched. CDR3 in DNA: TGCGCCAGCAGCTCGGTAGCGGGAGGCGGAACCGGGGAGCTGTTTTTT. Encoded protein: CASSSVAGGGTGELFF. The complete variable domain, with remaining parts taken from reference TRBV5-1 and TRBJ2-2, reads KAGVTQTPRYLIKTRGQQVTLSCSPISGHRSVSWYQQTPGQGLQFLFEYFSETQRNKGNFPGRFSGRQFSNSRSEMNVSTLELGDSALYLCASSSVAGGGTGELFFGEGSRLTVL.

The CDR3 reads CASRLAGAGADTQYF. CDR3 nucleotides: TGTGCCAGCAGGTTAGCGGGAGCTGGGGCAGATACGCAGTATTTT. V usage is TRBV28 and J usage is TRBJ2-3; 9 bases fit TRBD2. The ends lost 6 bases at V and 4 bases at J; junction bases unmatched: 8. The length of the CDR3 is 15 residues. CDR1 and CDR2 from the germline V gene are MDHEN and SYDVKM.